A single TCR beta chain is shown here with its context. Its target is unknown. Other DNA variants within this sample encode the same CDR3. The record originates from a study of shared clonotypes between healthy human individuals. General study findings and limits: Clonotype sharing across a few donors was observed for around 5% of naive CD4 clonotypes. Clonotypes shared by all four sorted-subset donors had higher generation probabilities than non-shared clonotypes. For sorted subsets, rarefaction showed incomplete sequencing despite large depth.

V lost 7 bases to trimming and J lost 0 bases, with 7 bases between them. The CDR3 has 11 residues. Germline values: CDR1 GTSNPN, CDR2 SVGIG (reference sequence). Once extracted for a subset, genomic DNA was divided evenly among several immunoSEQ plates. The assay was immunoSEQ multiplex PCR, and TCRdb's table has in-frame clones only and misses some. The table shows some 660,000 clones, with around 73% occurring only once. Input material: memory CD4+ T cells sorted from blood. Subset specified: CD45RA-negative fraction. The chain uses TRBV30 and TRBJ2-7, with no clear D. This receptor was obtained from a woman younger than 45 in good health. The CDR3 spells CASGFSYEQYF. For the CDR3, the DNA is TGTGCCTCTGGGTTCTCCTACGAGCAGTACTTC. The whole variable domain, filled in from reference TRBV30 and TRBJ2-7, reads SQTIHQWPATLVQPVGSPLSLECTVEGTSNPNLYWYRQAAGRGLQLLFYSVGIGQISSEVPQNLSASRPQDRQFILSSKKLLLSDSGFYLCASGFSYEQYFGPGTRLTVT.